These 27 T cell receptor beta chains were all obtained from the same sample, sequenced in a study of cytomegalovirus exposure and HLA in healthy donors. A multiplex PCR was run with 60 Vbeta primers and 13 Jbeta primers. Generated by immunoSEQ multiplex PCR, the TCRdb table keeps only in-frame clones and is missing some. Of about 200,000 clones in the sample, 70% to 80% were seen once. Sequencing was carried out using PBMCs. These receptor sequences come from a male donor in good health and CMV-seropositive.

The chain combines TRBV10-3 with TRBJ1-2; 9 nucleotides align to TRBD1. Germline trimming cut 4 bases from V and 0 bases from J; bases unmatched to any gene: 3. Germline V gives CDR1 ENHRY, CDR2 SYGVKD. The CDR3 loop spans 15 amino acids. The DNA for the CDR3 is TGTGCCATCAGTGCTAACAGGGGGCCTAACTATGGCTACACCTTC. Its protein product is CAISANRGPNYGYTF.

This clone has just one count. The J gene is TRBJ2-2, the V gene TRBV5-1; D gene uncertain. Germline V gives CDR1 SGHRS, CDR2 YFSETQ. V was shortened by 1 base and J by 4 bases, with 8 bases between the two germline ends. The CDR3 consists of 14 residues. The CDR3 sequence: CASSLPLGTGELFF. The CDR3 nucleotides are TGCGCCAGCAGCTTGCCCCTCGGCACCGGGGAGCTGTTTTTT.

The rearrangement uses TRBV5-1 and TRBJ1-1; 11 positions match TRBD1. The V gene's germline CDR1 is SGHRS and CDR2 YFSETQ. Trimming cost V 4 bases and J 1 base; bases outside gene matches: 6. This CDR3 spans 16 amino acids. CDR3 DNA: TGCGCCAGCAGCGGAGGACAGGGGGCCCCGAACACTGAAGCTTTCTTT. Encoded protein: CASSGGQGAPNTEAFF.

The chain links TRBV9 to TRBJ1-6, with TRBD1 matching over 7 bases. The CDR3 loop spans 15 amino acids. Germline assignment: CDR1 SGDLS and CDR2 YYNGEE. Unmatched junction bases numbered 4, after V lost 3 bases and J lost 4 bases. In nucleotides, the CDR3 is TGTGCCAGCAGCGCGACGGGACAGTATAATTCACCCCTCCACTTT. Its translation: CASSATGQYNSPLHF.

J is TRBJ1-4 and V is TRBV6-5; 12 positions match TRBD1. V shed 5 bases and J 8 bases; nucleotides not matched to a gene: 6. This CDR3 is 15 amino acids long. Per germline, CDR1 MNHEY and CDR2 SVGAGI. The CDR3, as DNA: TGTGCCAGCAGTACTGCCGGGACAGGGGGCGAAAAACTGTTTTTT. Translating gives CASSTAGTGGEKLFF.

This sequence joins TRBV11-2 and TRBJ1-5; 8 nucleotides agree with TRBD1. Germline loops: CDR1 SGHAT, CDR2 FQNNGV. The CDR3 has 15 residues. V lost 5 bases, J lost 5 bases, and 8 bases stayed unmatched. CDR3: CASSPGQGSYQPQHF. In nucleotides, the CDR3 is TGTGCCAGCAGCCCTGGACAGGGATCCTATCAGCCCCAGCATTTT.

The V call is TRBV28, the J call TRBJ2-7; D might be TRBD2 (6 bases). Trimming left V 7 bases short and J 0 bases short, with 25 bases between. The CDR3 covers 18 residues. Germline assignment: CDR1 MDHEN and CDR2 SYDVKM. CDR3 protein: CASNPGRTGFLISYEQYF. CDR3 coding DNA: TGTGCCAGCAACCCAGGGAGGACGGGATTCTTGATCTCCTACGAGCAGTACTTC.

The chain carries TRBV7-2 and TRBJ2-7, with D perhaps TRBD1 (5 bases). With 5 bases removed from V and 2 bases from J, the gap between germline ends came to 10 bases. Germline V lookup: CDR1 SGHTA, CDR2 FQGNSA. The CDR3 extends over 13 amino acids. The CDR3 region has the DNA TGTGCCAGCAGCCTCGGCAGGGCCTACGAGCAGTACTTC. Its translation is CASSLGRAYEQYF.

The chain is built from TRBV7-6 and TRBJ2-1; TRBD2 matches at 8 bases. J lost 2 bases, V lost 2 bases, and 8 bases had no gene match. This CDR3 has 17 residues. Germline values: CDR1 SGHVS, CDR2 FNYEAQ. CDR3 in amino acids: CASSLFLRTSTYNEQFF. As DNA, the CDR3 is TGTGCCAGCAGCTTATTCCTGCGGACTAGCACCTACAATGAGCAGTTCTTC.

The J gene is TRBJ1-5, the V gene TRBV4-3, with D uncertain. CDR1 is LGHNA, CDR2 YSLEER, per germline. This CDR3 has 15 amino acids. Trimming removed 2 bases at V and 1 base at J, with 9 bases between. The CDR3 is CASSQSRFSNQPQHF. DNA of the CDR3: TGCGCCAGCAGCCAATCCAGGTTCAGCAATCAGCCCCAGCATTTT.

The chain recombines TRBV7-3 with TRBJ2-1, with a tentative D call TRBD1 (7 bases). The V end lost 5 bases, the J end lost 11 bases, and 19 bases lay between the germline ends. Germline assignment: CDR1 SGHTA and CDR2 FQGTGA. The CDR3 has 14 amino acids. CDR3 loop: CASSPTLTGTQQFF. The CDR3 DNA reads TGTGCCAGCAGCCCAACCTTGACAGGGACTCAGCAGTTCTTC.

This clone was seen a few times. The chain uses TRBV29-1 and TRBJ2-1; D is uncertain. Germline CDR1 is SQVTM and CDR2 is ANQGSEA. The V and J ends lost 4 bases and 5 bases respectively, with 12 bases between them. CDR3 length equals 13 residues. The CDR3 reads CSVVELLHNEQFF. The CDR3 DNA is TGCAGCGTTGTGGAGCTCCTTCACAATGAGCAGTTCTTC.

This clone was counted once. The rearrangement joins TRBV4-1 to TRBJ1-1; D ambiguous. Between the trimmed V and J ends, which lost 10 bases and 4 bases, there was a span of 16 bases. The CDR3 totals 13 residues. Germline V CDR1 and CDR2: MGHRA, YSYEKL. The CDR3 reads CATSLEGFTEAFF. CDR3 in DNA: TGCGCCACTAGCCTTGAAGGGTTCACTGAAGCTTTCTTT.

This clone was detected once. CDR3 bases: TGTGCCAGCAGCCTGATGGGAGACACTGAAGCTTTCTTT. It specifies CASSLMGDTEAFF. The rearrangement links TRBV7-2 to TRBJ1-1, with D uncertain. Germline V gene lookup returns CDR1 SGHTA and CDR2 FQGNSA. The CDR3 is 13 residues long. Trimming pared 5 bases from V and 3 bases from J, leaving 10 bases between.

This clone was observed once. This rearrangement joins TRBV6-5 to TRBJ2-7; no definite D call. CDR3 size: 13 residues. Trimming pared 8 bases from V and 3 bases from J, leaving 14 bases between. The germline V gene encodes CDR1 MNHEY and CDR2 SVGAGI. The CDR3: CASSGLVDYEQYF. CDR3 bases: TGTGCCAGCTCAGGCCTGGTGGACTACGAGCAGTACTTC.

The CDR3 region is CASSMTNPYNEQFF. The CDR3 DNA reads as TGTGCCAGCAGCATGACAAACCCCTACAATGAGCAGTTCTTC. V gene TRBV11-2 combines with J gene TRBJ2-1; D is undetermined. The ends were cut back, 5 bases at V and 2 bases at J, with 10 bases in the middle. The germline gives CDR1 SGHAT, CDR2 FQNNGV. This CDR3 spans 14 amino acids.

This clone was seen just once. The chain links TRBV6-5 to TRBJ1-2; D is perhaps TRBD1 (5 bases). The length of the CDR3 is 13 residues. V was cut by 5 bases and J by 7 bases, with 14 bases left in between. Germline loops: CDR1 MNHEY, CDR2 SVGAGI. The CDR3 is CASSPGHVGGYTF. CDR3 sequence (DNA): TGTGCCAGCAGTCCCGGACACGTTGGTGGCTACACCTTC.

CDR3 loop: CATWEGRTEAFF. The CDR3 coding sequence is TGTGCCACCTGGGAAGGGAGGACTGAAGCTTTCTTT. V and J are TRBV6-5 and TRBJ1-1; D unclear. CDR1 and CDR2 from the germline V gene are MNHEY and SVGAGI. Trimming cost V 10 bases and J 5 bases, with 14 bases left between them. CDR3 length equals 12 residues.

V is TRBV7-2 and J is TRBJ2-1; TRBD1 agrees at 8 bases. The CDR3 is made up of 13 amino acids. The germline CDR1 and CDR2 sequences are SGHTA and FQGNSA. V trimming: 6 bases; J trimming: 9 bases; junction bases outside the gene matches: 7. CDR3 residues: CASSSQGAGEQFF. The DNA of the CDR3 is TGTGCCAGCAGTTCCCAGGGGGCAGGTGAGCAGTTCTTC.

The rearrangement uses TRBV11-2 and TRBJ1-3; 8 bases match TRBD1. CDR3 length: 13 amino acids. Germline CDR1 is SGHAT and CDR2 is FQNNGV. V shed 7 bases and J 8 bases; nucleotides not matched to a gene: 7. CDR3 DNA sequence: TGTGCCAGCAAATTGACAGGGGCGGACACCATATATTTT. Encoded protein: CASKLTGADTIYF.

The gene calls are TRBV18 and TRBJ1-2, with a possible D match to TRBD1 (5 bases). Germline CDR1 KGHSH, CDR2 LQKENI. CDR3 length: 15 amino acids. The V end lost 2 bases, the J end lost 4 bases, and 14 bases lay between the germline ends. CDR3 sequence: CASSPGGTLIYGYTF. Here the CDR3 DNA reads TGTGCCAGCTCACCAGGGGGGACCCTTATCTATGGCTACACCTTC.

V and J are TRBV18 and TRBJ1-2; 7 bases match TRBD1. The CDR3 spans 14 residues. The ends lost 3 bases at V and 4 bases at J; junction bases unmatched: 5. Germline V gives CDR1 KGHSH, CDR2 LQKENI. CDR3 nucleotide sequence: TGTGCCAGCTCACCTGGGACAGCCCTCTATGGCTACACCTTC. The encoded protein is CASSPGTALYGYTF.

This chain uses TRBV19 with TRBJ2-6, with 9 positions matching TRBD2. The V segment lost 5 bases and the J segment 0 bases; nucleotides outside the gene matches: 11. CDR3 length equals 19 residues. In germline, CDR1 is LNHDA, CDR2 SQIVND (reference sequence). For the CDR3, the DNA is TGTGCCAGTAGTGAGAACTCGGGACTAGCCTACTCTGGGGCCAACGTCCTGACTTTC. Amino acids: CASSENSGLAYSGANVLTF.

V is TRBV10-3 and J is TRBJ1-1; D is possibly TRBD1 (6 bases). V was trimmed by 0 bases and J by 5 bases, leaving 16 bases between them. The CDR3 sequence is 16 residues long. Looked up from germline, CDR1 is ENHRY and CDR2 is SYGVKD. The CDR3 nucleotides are TGTGCCATCAGTGAGTCCCAACCCGGGGGGCGGACTGAAGCTTTCTTT. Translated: CAISESQPGGRTEAFF.

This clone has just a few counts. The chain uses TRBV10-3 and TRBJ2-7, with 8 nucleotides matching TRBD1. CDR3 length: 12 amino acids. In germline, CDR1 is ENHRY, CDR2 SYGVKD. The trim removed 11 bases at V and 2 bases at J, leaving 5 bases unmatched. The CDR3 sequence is CAATGEAYEQYF. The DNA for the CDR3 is TGTGCCGCGACAGGGGAGGCCTACGAGCAGTACTTC.

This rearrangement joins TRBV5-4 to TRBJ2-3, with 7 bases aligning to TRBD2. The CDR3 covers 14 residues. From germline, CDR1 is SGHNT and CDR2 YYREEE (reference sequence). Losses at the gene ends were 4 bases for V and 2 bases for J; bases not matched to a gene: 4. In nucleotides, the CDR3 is TGTGCCAGCAGCCCCGGGACTAACACAGATACGCAGTATTTT. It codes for CASSPGTNTDTQYF. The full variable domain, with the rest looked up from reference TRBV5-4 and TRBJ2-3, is ETGVTQSPTHLIKTRGQQVTLRCSSQSGHNTVSWYQQALGQGPQFIFQYYREEENGRGNFPPRFSGLQFPNYSSELNVNALELDDSALYLCASSPGTNTDTQYFGPGTRLTVL.

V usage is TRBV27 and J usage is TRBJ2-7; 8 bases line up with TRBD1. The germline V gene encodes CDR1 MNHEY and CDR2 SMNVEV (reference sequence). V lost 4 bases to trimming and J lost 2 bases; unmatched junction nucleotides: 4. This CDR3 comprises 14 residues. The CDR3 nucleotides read TGTGCCAGCAGTTGGGGACAGGCCGCCTACGAGCAGTACTTC. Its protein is CASSWGQAAYEQYF.